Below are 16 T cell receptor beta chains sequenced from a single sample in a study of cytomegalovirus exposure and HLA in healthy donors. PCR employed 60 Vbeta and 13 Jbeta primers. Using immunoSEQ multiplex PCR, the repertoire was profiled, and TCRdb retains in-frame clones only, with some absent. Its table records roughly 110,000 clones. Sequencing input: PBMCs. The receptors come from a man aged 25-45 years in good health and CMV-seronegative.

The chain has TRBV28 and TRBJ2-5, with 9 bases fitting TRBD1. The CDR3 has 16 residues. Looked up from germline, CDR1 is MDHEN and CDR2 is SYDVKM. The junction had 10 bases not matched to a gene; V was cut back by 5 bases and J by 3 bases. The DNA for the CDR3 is TGTGCCAGCAGTCCGGGACAGGGAAGGAGTAAAGAGACCCAGTACTTC. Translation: CASSPGQGRSKETQYF.

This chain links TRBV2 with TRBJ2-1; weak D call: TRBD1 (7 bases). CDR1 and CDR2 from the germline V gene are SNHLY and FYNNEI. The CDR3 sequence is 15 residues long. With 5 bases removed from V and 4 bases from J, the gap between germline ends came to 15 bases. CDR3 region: CASSLGRGDYNEQFF. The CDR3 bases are TGTGCCAGCAGTCTTGGCAGGGGGGATTACAATGAGCAGTTCTTC. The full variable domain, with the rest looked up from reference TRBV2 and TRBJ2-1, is EPEVTQTPSHQVTQMGQEVILRCVPISNHLYFYWYRQILGQKVEFLVSFYNNEISEKSEIFDDQFSVERPDGSNFTLKIRSTKLEDSAMYFCASSLGRGDYNEQFFGPGTRLTVL.

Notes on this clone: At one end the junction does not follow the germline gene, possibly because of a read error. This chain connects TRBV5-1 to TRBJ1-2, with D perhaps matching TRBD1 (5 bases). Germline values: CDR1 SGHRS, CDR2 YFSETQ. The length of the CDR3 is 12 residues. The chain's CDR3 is CGSGDSANGYTF. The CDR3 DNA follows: TGCGGCAGCGGAGACAGCGCTAACGGCTACACCTTC.

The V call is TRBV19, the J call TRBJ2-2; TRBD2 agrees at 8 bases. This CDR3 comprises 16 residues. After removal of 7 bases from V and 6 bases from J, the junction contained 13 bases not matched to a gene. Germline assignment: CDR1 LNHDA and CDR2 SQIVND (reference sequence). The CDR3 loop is CASTLTSDWWAGELFF. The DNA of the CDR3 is TGTGCCAGTACCTTGACTAGCGATTGGTGGGCCGGGGAGCTGTTTTTT.

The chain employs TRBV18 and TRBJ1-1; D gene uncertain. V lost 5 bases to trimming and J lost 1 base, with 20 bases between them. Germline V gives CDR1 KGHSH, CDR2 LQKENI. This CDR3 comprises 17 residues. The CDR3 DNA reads TGTGCCAGCTCATCTCGTAATACCGGGGAAGCGAACACTGAAGCTTTCTTT. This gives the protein CASSSRNTGEANTEAFF. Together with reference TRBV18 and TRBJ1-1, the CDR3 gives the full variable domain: NAGVMQNPRHLVRRRGQEARLRCSPMKGHSHVYWYRQLPEEGLKFMVYLQKENIIDESGMPKERFSAEFPKEGPSILRIQQVVRGDSAAYFCASSSRNTGEANTEAFFGQGTRLTVV.

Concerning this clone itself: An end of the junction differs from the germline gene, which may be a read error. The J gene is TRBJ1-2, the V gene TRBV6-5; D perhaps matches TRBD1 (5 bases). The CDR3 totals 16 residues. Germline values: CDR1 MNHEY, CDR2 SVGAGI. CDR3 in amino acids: CAGSYFQGGANYGYTF. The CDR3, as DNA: TGTGCCGGCAGTTACTTCCAGGGAGGAGCTAACTATGGCTACACCTTC.

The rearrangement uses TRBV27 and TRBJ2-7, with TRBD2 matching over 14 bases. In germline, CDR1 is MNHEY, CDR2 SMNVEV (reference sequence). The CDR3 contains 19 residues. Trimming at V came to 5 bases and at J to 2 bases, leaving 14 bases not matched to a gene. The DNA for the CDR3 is TGTGCCAGCAGTCCCCGCCCCGGACTAGCGGGGGGTACTACCTACGAGCAGTACTTC. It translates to CASSPRPGLAGGTTYEQYF.

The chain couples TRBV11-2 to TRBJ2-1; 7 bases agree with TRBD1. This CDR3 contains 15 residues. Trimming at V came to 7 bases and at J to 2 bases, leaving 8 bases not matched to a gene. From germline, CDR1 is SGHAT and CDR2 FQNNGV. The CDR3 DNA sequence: TGTGCCAGCACCTCCCGGGGACAGACCTACAATGAGCAGTTCTTC. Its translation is CASTSRGQTYNEQFF.

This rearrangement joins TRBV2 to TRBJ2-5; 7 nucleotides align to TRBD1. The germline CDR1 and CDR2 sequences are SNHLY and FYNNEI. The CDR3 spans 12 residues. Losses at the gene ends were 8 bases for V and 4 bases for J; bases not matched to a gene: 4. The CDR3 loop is CASYRGRETQYF. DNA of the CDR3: TGTGCCAGCTACAGGGGTAGAGAGACCCAGTACTTC.

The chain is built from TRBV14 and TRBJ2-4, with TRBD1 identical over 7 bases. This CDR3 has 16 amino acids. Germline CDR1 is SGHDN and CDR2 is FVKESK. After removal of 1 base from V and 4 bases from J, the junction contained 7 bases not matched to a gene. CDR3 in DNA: TGTGCCAGCAGCCAAGGGGACAGAGGAAGAAAAAACATTCAGTACTTC. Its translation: CASSQGDRGRKNIQYF.

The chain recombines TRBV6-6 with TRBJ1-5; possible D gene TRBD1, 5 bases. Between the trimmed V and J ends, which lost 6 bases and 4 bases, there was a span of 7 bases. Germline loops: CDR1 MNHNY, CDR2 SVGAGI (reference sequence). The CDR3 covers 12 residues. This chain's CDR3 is CASRGPNQPQHF. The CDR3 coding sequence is TGTGCCAGCAGGGGGCCGAATCAGCCCCAGCATTTT.

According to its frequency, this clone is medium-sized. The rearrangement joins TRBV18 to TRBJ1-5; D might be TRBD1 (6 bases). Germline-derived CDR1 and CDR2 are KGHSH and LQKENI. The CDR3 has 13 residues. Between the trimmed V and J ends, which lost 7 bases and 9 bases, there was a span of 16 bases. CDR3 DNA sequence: TGTGCCAGCTTCCTCCAACAGGGATGGCCCCAGCATTTT. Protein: CASFLQQGWPQHF.

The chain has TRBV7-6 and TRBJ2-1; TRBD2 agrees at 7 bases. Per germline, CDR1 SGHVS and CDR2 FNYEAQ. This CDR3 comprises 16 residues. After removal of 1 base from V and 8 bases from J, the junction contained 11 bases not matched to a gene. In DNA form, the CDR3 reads TGTGCCAGCAGCTTAGGGGGGGGACGCCCCTTGGATGAGCAGTTCTTC. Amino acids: CASSLGGGRPLDEQFF.

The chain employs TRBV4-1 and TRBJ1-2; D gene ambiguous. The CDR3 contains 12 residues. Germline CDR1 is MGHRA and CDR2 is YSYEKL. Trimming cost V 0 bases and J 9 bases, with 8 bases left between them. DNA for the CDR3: TGCGCCAGCAGCCAAGATTACAGCCGCTACACCTTC. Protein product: CASSQDYSRYTF.

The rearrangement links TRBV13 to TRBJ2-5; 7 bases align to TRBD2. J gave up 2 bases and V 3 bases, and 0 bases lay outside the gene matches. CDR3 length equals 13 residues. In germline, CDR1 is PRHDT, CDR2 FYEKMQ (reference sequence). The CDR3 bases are TGTGCCAGCAGCTTGGGAGGGCAAGAGACCCAGTACTTC. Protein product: CASSLGGQETQYF.

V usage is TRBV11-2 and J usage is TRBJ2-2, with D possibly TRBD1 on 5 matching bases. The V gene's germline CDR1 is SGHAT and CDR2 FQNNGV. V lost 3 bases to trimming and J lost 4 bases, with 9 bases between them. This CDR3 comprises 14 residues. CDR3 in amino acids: CASSFGQLTGELFF. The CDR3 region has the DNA TGTGCCAGCAGCTTCGGACAACTCACCGGGGAGCTGTTTTTT.